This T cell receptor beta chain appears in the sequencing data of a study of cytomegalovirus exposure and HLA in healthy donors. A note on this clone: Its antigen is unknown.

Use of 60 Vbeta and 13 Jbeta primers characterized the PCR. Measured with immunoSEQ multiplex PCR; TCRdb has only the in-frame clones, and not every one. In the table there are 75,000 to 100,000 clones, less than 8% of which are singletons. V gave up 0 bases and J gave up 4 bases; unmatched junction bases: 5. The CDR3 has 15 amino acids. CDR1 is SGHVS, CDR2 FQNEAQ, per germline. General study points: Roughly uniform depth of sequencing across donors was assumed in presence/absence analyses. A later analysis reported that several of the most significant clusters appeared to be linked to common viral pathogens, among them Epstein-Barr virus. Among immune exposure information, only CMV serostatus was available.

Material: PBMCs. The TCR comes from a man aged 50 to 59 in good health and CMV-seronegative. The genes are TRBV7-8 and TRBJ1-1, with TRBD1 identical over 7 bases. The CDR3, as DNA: TGTGCCAGCAGCTTAGCAGGGGCAGGGGGCACTGAAGCTTTCTTT. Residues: CASSLAGAGGTEAFF. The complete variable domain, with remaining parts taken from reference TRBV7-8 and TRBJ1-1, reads GAGVSQSPRYKVAKRGQDVALRCDPISGHVSLFWYQQALGQGPEFLTYFQNEAQLDKSGLPSDRFFAERPEGSVSTLKIQRTQQEDSAVYLCASSLAGAGGTEAFFGQGTRLTVV.